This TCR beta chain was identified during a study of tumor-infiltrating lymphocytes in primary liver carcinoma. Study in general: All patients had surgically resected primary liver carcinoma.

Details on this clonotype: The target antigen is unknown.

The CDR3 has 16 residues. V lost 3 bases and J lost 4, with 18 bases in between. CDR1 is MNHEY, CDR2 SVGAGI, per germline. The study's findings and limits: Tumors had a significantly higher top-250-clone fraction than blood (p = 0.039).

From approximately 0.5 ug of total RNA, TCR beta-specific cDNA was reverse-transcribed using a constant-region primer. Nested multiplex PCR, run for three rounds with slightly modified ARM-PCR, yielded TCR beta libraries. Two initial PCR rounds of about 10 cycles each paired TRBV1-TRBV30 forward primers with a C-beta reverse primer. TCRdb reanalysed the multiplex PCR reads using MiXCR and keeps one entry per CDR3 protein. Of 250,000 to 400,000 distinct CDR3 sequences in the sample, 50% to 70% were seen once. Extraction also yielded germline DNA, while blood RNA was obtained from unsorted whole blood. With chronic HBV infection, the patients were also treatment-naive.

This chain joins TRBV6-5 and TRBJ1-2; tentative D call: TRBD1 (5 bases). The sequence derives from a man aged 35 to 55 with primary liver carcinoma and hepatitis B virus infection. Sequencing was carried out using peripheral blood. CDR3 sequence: CASSYSGGTGFYGYTF. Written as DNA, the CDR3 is TGTGCCAGCAGTTATTCGGGGGGAACCGGCTTCTATGGCTACACCTTC.